Sequencing of this TCR beta chain was carried out in a study of response to subunit inactivated influenza vaccine. This clonotype was detected only a few times. Its antigen is currently unknown. TCRdb independently ran MiXCR on the RT-PCR reads; one entry per CDR3 protein. The profile shows 450,000 to 600,000 distinct CDR3 sequences, 6% to 9% of them singletons. V shed 7 bases, J shed 5 bases, and the junction held 8 bases outside the gene matches. Germline CDR1 reads SQVTM; CDR2 reads ANQGSEA. CDR3 length: 12 residues. Study-wide findings and caveats: Authors suggested that a seasonal influenza vaccination recruits few new T cells each time.

This receptor was identified in a man aged 50-75 years who received an inactivated influenza vaccine. Sequencing was performed on PBMCs from blood, taken 23 months after vaccination. The chain combines TRBV29-1 with TRBJ2-7; 7 positions agree with TRBD1. CDR3 coding DNA: TGCAGCGCTAGACAGGGTGCCCACGAGCAGTACTTC. This gives the protein CSARQGAHEQYF.